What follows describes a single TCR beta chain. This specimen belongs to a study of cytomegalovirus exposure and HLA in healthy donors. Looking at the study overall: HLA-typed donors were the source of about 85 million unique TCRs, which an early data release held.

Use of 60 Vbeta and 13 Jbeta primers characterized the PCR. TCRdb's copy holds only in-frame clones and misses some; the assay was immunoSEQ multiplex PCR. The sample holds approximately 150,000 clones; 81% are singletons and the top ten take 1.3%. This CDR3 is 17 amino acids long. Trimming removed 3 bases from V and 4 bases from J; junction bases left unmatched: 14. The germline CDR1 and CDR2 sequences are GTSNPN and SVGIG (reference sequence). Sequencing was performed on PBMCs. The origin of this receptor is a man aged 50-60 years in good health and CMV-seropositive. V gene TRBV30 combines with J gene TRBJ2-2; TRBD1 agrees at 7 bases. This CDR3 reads CAWRADRVAQSTGELFF. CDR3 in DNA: TGTGCCTGGAGGGCCGACAGGGTCGCCCAGAGCACCGGGGAGCTGTTTTTT.